The 27 T cell receptor beta chains below were found in one sample sequenced in a study of cytomegalovirus exposure and HLA in healthy donors. PCR was performed using 60 Vbeta and 13 Jbeta primers. Some clones are missing from TCRdb's copy, which holds only in-frame ones; the method was immunoSEQ multiplex PCR. Among 150,000 to 200,000 clones listed, about 80% were seen once. The sequenced material came from PBMCs. The receptors derive from a woman aged 40 to 49 in good health and CMV-seronegative.

The chain recombines TRBV5-1 with TRBJ1-3; D is ambiguous. Germline CDR1 is SGHRS and CDR2 is YFSETQ. The CDR3 length is 15 residues. V lost 1 base to trimming and J lost 2 bases, with 10 bases between them. As DNA, the CDR3 is TGCGCCAGCAGCTTGAGTGAGGGAACTGGAAACACCATATATTTT. The encoded protein is CASSLSEGTGNTIYF.

V is TRBV7-8 and J is TRBJ1-2; 7 bases align to TRBD1. Unmatched junction bases numbered 11, after V lost 5 bases and J lost 2 bases. CDR3 length: 16 residues. CDR1 and CDR2 (germline): SGHVS, FQNEAQ. In DNA form, the CDR3 reads TGTGCCAGCAGCCCGACAGGGCCCCTCCCCAACTATGGCTACACCTTC. Amino acid sequence: CASSPTGPLPNYGYTF. Variable domain in full (rest from reference TRBV7-8 and TRBJ1-2): GAGVSQSPRYKVAKRGQDVALRCDPISGHVSLFWYQQALGQGPEFLTYFQNEAQLDKSGLPSDRFFAERPEGSVSTLKIQRTQQEDSAVYLCASSPTGPLPNYGYTFGSGTRLTVV.

The chain couples TRBV28 to TRBJ2-7, with TRBD1 matching over 10 bases. With 7 bases clipped from V and 1 base from J, the junction kept 10 bases outside the gene matches. Germline lookup yields CDR1 MDHEN and CDR2 SYDVKM. The CDR3 length is 16 residues. CDR3 nucleotides: TGTGCCAGCACGAGAAAACCGGGACAGGGGTCCTACGAGCAGTACTTC. It is translated as CASTRKPGQGSYEQYF.

The V call is TRBV9, the J call TRBJ2-1; 7 nucleotides agree with TRBD1. The V gene's germline CDR1 is SGDLS and CDR2 YYNGEE. Trimming cost V 4 bases and J 5 bases; bases outside gene matches: 6. The CDR3 covers 14 residues. CDR3: CASSLGQVNNEQFF. In nucleotides, the CDR3 is TGTGCCAGCAGCCTAGGACAGGTCAACAATGAGCAGTTCTTC.

This chain links TRBV5-6 with TRBJ1-1, with 9 bases aligning to TRBD1. The junction had 5 bases not matched to a gene; V was cut back by 0 bases and J by 11 bases. The CDR3 covers 13 residues. The germline CDR1 and CDR2 sequences are SGHDT and YYEEEE. DNA for the CDR3: TGTGCCAGCAGCTTGGCCACAGGGGGCGCGGCTTTCTTT. This sequence encodes CASSLATGGAAFF.

The chain links TRBV5-1 to TRBJ2-7, with 7 bases that match TRBD2. The CDR3 loop spans 17 amino acids. CDR1 is SGHRS, CDR2 YFSETQ, per germline. V trimming: 2 bases; J trimming: 0 bases; junction bases outside the gene matches: 11. CDR3 sequence (DNA): TGCGCCAGCAGCTTAACCCCACTAGCGACGAGCTCCTACGAGCAGTACTTC. Encoded protein: CASSLTPLATSSYEQYF.

A remark on this clone: This same CDR3 is encoded by further DNA sequences in the sample. J is TRBJ1-2 and V is TRBV4-1; tentative D call: TRBD1 (6 bases). CDR3 length: 14 amino acids. Germline V gene data show CDR1 as MGHRA and CDR2 as YSYEKL. V lost 5 bases and J lost 6, with 16 bases in between. Here the CDR3 reads CASSAPGTRHGYTF. Here the CDR3 DNA reads TGCGCCAGCAGCGCCCCCGGGACACGTCATGGCTACACCTTC.

The V gene is TRBV5-4, the J gene TRBJ2-4; TRBD1 matches at 9 bases. Germline V lookup: CDR1 SGHNT, CDR2 YYREEE (reference sequence). The length of the CDR3 is 16 residues. With V trimmed by 0 bases and J by 1 base, 2 bases remained unmatched. CDR3 residues: CASSLDGQGAKNIQYF. As DNA, the CDR3 is TGTGCCAGCAGCTTGGATGGACAGGGGGCCAAAAACATTCAGTACTTC.

V is TRBV27 and J is TRBJ2-2, with 15 nucleotides matching TRBD2. Germline V lookup: CDR1 MNHEY, CDR2 SMNVEV (reference sequence). The CDR3 is 18 residues long. Trimming cost V 5 bases and J 4 bases; bases outside gene matches: 8. The chain's CDR3 is CASSLRGLAGGGTGELFF. The CDR3 DNA is TGTGCCAGCAGTCTTCGGGGACTAGCGGGAGGCGGCACCGGGGAGCTGTTTTTT.

The chain combines TRBV11-3 with TRBJ1-2; D perhaps matches TRBD1 (5 bases). Germline V gene sequence: CDR1 SGHNT, CDR2 YENEEA. The length of the CDR3 is 15 residues. Trimming cost V 5 bases and J 3 bases, with 16 bases left between them. Here the CDR3 reads CASSPRLGEDYGYTF. For the CDR3, the DNA is TGTGCCAGCAGCCCGCGATTAGGGGAGGACTATGGCTACACCTTC.

This clone was seen just once. The rearrangement uses TRBV15 and TRBJ2-1, with 8 positions matching TRBD2. In germline, CDR1 is LNHNV, CDR2 YYDKDF (reference sequence). V lost 1 base, J lost 8 bases, and 13 bases stayed unmatched. The CDR3 spans 17 residues. The CDR3 sequence is CATSRAKLREGGDEQFF. CDR3 sequence (DNA): TGTGCCACCAGCAGAGCCAAGCTTCGGGAGGGAGGGGATGAGCAGTTCTTC. Filled out from reference TRBV15 and TRBJ2-1, the complete variable domain reads DAMVIQNPRYQVTQFGKPVTLSCSQTLNHNVMYWYQQKSSQAPKLLFHYYDKDFNNEADTPDNFQSRRPNTSFCFLDIRSPGLGDTAMYLCATSRAKLREGGDEQFFGPGTRLTVL.

This chain links TRBV18 with TRBJ2-1; TRBD1 agrees at 8 bases. V shed 4 bases, J shed 5 bases, and the junction held 13 bases outside the gene matches. Germline V CDR1 and CDR2: KGHSH, LQKENI. This CDR3 region has 17 residues. This CDR3 reads CASSLNPQGAGDNEQFF. In DNA, the CDR3 is TGTGCCAGCTCACTTAACCCCCAGGGGGCCGGTGACAATGAGCAGTTCTTC. Combining the CDR3 with reference TRBV18 and TRBJ2-1 gives the whole variable domain NAGVMQNPRHLVRRRGQEARLRCSPMKGHSHVYWYRQLPEEGLKFMVYLQKENIIDESGMPKERFSAEFPKEGPSILRIQQVVRGDSAAYFCASSLNPQGAGDNEQFFGPGTRLTVL.

This rearrangement joins TRBV15 to TRBJ1-5; 9 bases agree with TRBD1. CDR1 and CDR2 from the germline V gene are LNHNV and YYDKDF (reference sequence). The CDR3 loop spans 16 amino acids. The ends lost 2 bases at V and 2 bases at J; junction bases unmatched: 4. The CDR3 sequence: CATSRQGQGRNQPQHF. The CDR3 DNA follows: TGTGCCACCAGCAGACAGGGACAGGGCCGCAATCAGCCCCAGCATTTT.

The CDR3 region is CATSSQGAVSGNTIYF. The CDR3 DNA reads TGTGCCACCAGCAGTCAGGGGGCCGTTTCTGGAAACACCATATATTTT. This chain links TRBV15 with TRBJ1-3; TRBD1 agrees at 8 bases. The V and J ends lost 3 bases and 1 base, in that order; junction bases with no gene match: 5. The length of the CDR3 is 16 residues. Germline CDR1 reads LNHNV; CDR2 reads YYDKDF (reference sequence).

The chain uses TRBV1 and TRBJ2-7; TRBD2, as called in the table, went unchecked against the DNA. TRBV1 is noted as a pseudogene. The CDR3 spans 15 residues. The CDR3 coding sequence is TGCACCAGCAGCCAGACACCTCCTAGCTCCTACGAGCAGTACGTC. The encoded protein is CTSSQTPPSSYEQYV.

J is TRBJ2-1 and V is TRBV9, with 9 bases identical to TRBD1. J gave up 5 bases and V 3 bases, and 6 bases lay outside the gene matches. The CDR3 spans 15 residues. Germline CDR1 reads SGDLS; CDR2 reads YYNGEE. The DNA of the CDR3 is TGTGCCAGCAGCGGTCCGGGACAGGGAAACAATGAGCAGTTCTTC. It encodes CASSGPGQGNNEQFF.

The CDR3 spells CASSLGSRYNEQFF. In DNA, the CDR3 is TGTGCCAGCAGCCTCGGGAGCCGATACAATGAGCAGTTCTTC. The V and J genes are TRBV5-4 and TRBJ2-1; possible D gene TRBD2, 6 bases. The germline V gene has CDR1 SGHNT and CDR2 YYREEE (reference sequence). This CDR3 is built from 14 residues. The V and J ends lost 4 bases and 4 bases respectively, with 12 bases between them.

The gene calls are TRBV11-2 and TRBJ1-2, with D uncertain. The CDR3 sequence is 13 residues long. CDR1 and CDR2 from the germline V gene are SGHAT and FQNNGV. V dropped 0 bases and J dropped 4 bases, with 6 bases sitting between them. The CDR3 DNA reads TGTGCCAGCAGCTTAGACAGGATCTATGGCTACACCTTC. Translation: CASSLDRIYGYTF.

The chain couples TRBV7-3 to TRBJ2-1; D call uncertain. The germline V gene encodes CDR1 SGHTA and CDR2 FQGTGA. CDR3 length: 16 residues. Trimming shortened V by 3 bases and J by 0 bases, and 12 bases separated the two germline ends. As DNA, the CDR3 is TGTGCCAGCAGCTTTCAGGCGCAAAGCTCCTACAATGAGCAGTTCTTC. The encoded protein is CASSFQAQSSYNEQFF. The full variable domain, completed using reference TRBV7-3 and TRBJ2-1, is GAGVSQTPSNKVTEKGKYVELRCDPISGHTALYWYRQSLGQGPEFLIYFQGTGAADDSGLPNDRFFAVRPEGSVSTLKIQRTERGDSAVYLCASSFQAQSSYNEQFFGPGTRLTVL.

J is TRBJ1-3 and V is TRBV9; 10 bases are a match to TRBD1. J gave up 4 bases and V 4 bases, and 5 bases lay outside the gene matches. CDR3 length equals 15 residues. CDR1 SGDLS and CDR2 YYNGEE come from the germline V gene. In nucleotides, the CDR3 is TGTGCCAGCAGCCGACAGGGGGCGTCGGGAAACACCATATATTTT. As protein: CASSRQGASGNTIYF.

This clone was recorded only once. V gene TRBV19 combines with J gene TRBJ1-1; TRBD1 might be the D (5 bases). There are 14 residues in the CDR3. V was pared by 11 bases and J by 3 bases, with 19 bases between. The V gene's germline CDR1 is LNHDA and CDR2 SQIVND (reference sequence). The CDR3 here is CAACGGVYDTEAFF. In nucleotides, the CDR3 is TGTGCCGCTTGCGGGGGGGTTTATGACACTGAAGCTTTCTTT.

The chain employs TRBV2 and TRBJ2-7; TRBD2 might be the D (6 bases). Trimming stripped 7 bases from V and 4 bases from J, with 8 bases between. Germline V lookup: CDR1 SNHLY, CDR2 FYNNEI. CDR3 size: 11 residues. The DNA for the CDR3 is TGTGCCAGCACGGGAGCTTACGAGCAGTACTTC. This gives the protein CASTGAYEQYF. Supplemented by reference TRBV2 and TRBJ2-7, the full variable domain reads EPEVTQTPSHQVTQMGQEVILRCVPISNHLYFYWYRQILGQKVEFLVSFYNNEISEKSEIFDDQFSVERPDGSNFTLKIRSTKLEDSAMYFCASTGAYEQYFGPGTRLTVT.

The chain has TRBV19 and TRBJ2-1; D remains unclear. Germline assignment: CDR1 LNHDA and CDR2 SQIVND (reference sequence). Trimming shortened V by 1 base and J by 13 bases, and 8 bases separated the two germline ends. CDR3 length equals 11 residues. The CDR3 reads CASSIGPSQFF. The CDR3 DNA reads as TGTGCCAGTAGTATAGGTCCGAGTCAGTTCTTC. Variable domain in full (rest from reference TRBV19 and TRBJ2-1): DGGITQSPKYLFRKEGQNVTLSCEQNLNHDAMYWYRQDPGQGLRLIYYSQIVNDFQKGDIAEGYSVSREKKESFPLTVTSAQKNPTAFYLCASSIGPSQFFGPGTRLTVL.

This rearrangement joins TRBV30 to TRBJ1-6; 7 bases align to TRBD1. J lost 6 bases, V lost 5 bases, and 4 bases had no gene match. The CDR3 has 13 residues. The germline CDR1 and CDR2 sequences are GTSNPN and SVGIG (reference sequence). CDR3 sequence: CAWVRDSNSPLHF. Written as DNA, the CDR3 is TGTGCCTGGGTTAGGGACAGTAATTCACCCCTCCACTTT.

The gene calls are TRBV6-1 and TRBJ1-4, with 11 nucleotides matching TRBD1. The V and J ends lost 6 bases and 5 bases, in that order; junction bases with no gene match: 5. Per the germline V gene, CDR1 is MNHNS and CDR2 is SASEGT. The CDR3 spans 15 residues. The CDR3 nucleotides are TGTGCCAGCAGCGATGGGACAGGGGGAAATGAAAAACTGTTTTTT. It encodes CASSDGTGGNEKLFF.

The chain combines TRBV7-9 with TRBJ2-3; tentative D call: TRBD1 (6 bases). V was trimmed by 5 bases and J by 2 bases, leaving 17 bases between them. In germline, CDR1 is SEHNR, CDR2 FQNEAQ (reference sequence). This CDR3 is 16 amino acids long. The CDR3 protein is CASSLTDRRFTDTQYF. The CDR3 region has the DNA TGTGCCAGCAGCCTAACGGACAGAAGATTCACAGATACGCAGTATTTT. The variable domain in full, with the rest retrieved from reference TRBV7-9 and TRBJ2-3, is DTGVSQNPRHKITKRGQNVTFRCDPISEHNRLYWYRQTLGQGPEFLTYFQNEAQLEKSRLLSDRFSAERPKGSFSTLEIQRTEQGDSAMYLCASSLTDRRFTDTQYFGPGTRLTVL.

The chain has TRBV5-1 and TRBJ2-2; 9 bases are a match to TRBD2. The CDR3 covers 16 residues. Germline V lookup: CDR1 SGHRS, CDR2 YFSETQ. V was clipped by 0 bases and J by 2 bases; unmatched bases: 2. CDR3 protein: CASSLASGTNTGELFF. The DNA of the CDR3 is TGCGCCAGCAGCTTGGCTAGCGGGACCAACACCGGGGAGCTGTTTTTT.